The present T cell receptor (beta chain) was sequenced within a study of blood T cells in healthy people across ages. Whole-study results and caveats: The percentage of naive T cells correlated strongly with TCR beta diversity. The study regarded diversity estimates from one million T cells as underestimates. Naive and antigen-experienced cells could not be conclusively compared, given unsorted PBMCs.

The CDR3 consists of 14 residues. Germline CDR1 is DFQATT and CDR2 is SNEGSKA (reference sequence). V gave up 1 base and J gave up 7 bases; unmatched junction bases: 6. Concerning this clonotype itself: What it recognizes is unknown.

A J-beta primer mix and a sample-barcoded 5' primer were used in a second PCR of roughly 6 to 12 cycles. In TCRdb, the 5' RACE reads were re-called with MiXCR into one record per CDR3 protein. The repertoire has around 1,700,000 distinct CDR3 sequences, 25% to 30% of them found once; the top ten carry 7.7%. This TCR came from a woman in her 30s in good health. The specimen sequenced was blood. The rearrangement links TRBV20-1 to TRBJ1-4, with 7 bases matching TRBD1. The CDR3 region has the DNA TGCAGTGCTAGAGCCCCGACAGGGCTTGAAAAACTGTTTTTT. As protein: CSARAPTGLEKLFF.